What follows describes a single T cell receptor (beta chain). Its antigen remains undetermined. No base-level quality is on record; no much larger clone is a single base apart. Library generation was performed with RT-PCR. For sequencing, an Illumina HiSeq 2500 was employed. The public sequencing data were trimmed at Q25 with fastp and processed into clonotypes with MiXCR by TCRdb, which kept only in-frame beta chains. Duplicate CDR3 protein sequences are folded into a single record with the most common DNA and genes. The sample includes around 600,000 distinct CDR3 sequences, with about 10% observed a single time. Around 10% of the sample is held by the ten biggest clonotypes. The data stem from a study of response to subunit inactivated influenza vaccine (dated by TCRdb to between 2017 and 2018). Regarding the complete study: Deep quantitative profiling of the T cell receptor repertoire was used in the study to follow responses to a trivalent subunit inactivated influenza vaccine.

General study outcomes and caveats: The authors suggested that each seasonal influenza vaccination may recruit only a limited number of new T cells.

From the cysteine through the phenylalanine, the CDR3 covers 15 amino acids. Of the read, only the CDR3 DNA is kept; its 45 bases are in frame from base 1. The CDR1 and CDR2 encoded by the germline V gene are KGHDR and SFDVKD. Clipping removes 5 bases from V and 5 bases from J, with 7 as the unmatched junction base count. This sample was shared with a second study, whose subject was T cells expressing NK-cell markers. The second source states: 5'RACE template switching, by which a universal primer site and unique molecular identifiers were added, was used to make TCR beta cDNA libraries. Three sorted T-cell subsets (CD3+CD56+NKG2C+, CD3+CD56+NKG2C- and CD3+CD56-NKG2C+) from under 10 donors had their TCR beta-chain repertoires profiled. Of the eight sequenced donors, seven were found to be HCMV-seropositive and one was found to be HCMV-seronegative. To restrict sorting to alphabetaTCR-expressing T cells, an anti-gammadeltaTCR antibody was added in several experiments. In a handful of donors, the dominant CD3+CD56+NKG2C+ clonotypes were found to rank among the top 10 CD8+ clonotypes and to make up roughly 1.0-7.5% of CD8+ T cells. Those dominant clonotypes were again the most abundant among CD3+CD56-NKG2C+ cells in a few donors, at roughly 25-65%. Whether the expanded NKG2C-expressing T cell clones were specific for HCMV antigens was left unclear. The eight sequenced donors were randomly selected healthy volunteers, three men and five women. A commercial ELISA kit detecting HCMV-specific IgG in serum was used to determine HCMV serostatus. Peripheral blood mononuclear cells were isolated from blood by Ficoll density gradient centrifugation. For roughly six donors, bulk peripheral blood T-cell repertoires were additionally sequenced from unsorted PBMC. cDNA synthesis was primed from the TCR beta constant segment and was followed by two successive PCR amplification steps. Libraries were sequenced as 2 x 150 bp reads on Illumina HiSeq 2000/2500, MiSeq or NextSeq. MIGEC was used to demultiplex reads and group the reads by UMI, and MiTCR was used to assemble and quantify clonotypes. To exclude erroneous sequences, only TCR cDNA sequences supported by at least two reads were retained. The tcR package was used for downstream repertoire analysis, with clonotypes matched between fractions based on CDR3 nucleotide sequence plus V segment. VDJmatch was used to annotate antigen specificity against VDJdb, with one amino acid substitution in CDR3 allowed.

The V and J genes are TRBV24-1 and TRBJ1-4, with 7 middle bases fitting TRBD1. The starting material was PBMCs from blood, obtained on the day of vaccination. The sequence derives from a man aged 45-60 years who received an inactivated influenza vaccine. Donor details come from another sample of the same person, matched by shared clones. In nucleotide form, the sequence is TGTGCCACCAGTGGATTCGAGACAGGGAATGAAAAACTGTTTTTT. This is translated as CATSGFETGNEKLFF.